This is a list of T cell receptor beta chains from one sample in a study of regulatory and conventional T cells in RAG deficiency. Sequencing used immunoSEQ multiplex PCR; TCRdb keeps in-frame clones, though not all of them. The sample has 22,000 or so clones, approximately 93% seen once. This same sample was also part of a study on regulatory T cells.

Sequences were obtained from CD4+ T cells sorted from blood. The receptor set was obtained from a human donor in good health. The CDR3 runs from the conserved cysteine through the conserved F or W. D genes are given only for firm matches. Expanded clones are given a class, and other clones once, few, many or no size at all.

j_call d_call v_call clone_size cdr3_aa cdr3_nt
TRBJ1-2 NA TRBV28 NA CASSLVGANYGYTF TGTGCCAGCAGTTTAGTGGGTGCTAACTATGGCTACACCTTC
TRBJ1-6 NA TRBV2 once CASSEQGFRLNSPLHF TGTGCCAGCAGTGAACAGGGTTTTCGGTTGAATTCACCCCTCCACTTT
TRBJ1-6 TRBD1 TRBV9 NA CASSKGQASYNSPLHF TGTGCCAGCAGCAAAGGACAGGCCTCCTATAATTCACCCCTCCACTTT
TRBJ2-7 TRBD1 TRBV7-2 NA CASSLGGTGAYEQYF TGTGCCAGCAGCTTAGGGGGGACAGGGGCCTACGAGCAGTACTTC
TRBJ2-2 NA TRBV11-2 NA CASSLGGVLAGELFF TGTGCCAGCAGCTTAGGAGGTGTGCTGGCCGGGGAGCTGTTTTTT
TRBJ1-1 NA TRBV25-1 NA CASSVNGRTEAFF TGTGCCAGCAGTGTAAACGGGAGGACTGAAGCTTTCTTT
TRBJ2-2 NA TRBV5-1 NA CASSSTGNTGELFF TGCGCCAGCAGCTCCACAGGTAACACCGGGGAGCTGTTTTTT
TRBJ2-1 NA TRBV27 NA CASSLPNYNEQFF TGTGCCAGCAGTTTACCCAACTACAATGAGCAGTTCTTC
TRBJ1-1 NA TRBV5-1 NA CASSLDLQNPTEAFF TGCGCCAGCAGCTTGGATCTCCAAAACCCCACTGAAGCTTTCTTT
TRBJ2-2 TRBD2 TRBV18 NA CASSPPMSSGVTGELFF TGTGCCAGCTCACCACCTATGTCTAGCGGGGTCACCGGGGAGCTGTTTTTT
TRBJ1-1 NA TRBV6-1 NA CASRPLTDTEAFF TGTGCCAGCCGACCTTTGACAGACACTGAAGCTTTCTTT
TRBJ2-7 NA TRBV14 NA CASSSWDTRRMEQYF TGTGCCAGCAGCTCATGGGACACCCGACGTATGGAGCAGTACTTC
TRBJ1-2 NA TRBV30 NA CACQSNYGYTF TGTGCCTGCCAGAGTAACTATGGCTACACCTTC
TRBJ1-2 NA TRBV11-2 NA CASSLEGTQGYTF TGTGCCAGCAGCTTAGAGGGGACTCAGGGCTACACCTTC
TRBJ2-7 NA TRBV28 NA CASSRLVGSYEQYF TGTGCCAGCAGCAGACTAGTTGGCTCCTACGAGCAGTACTTC
TRBJ2-2 NA TRBV6-1 NA CASIGGNTGELFF TGTGCCAGCATCGGCGGCAACACCGGGGAGCTGTTTTTT
TRBJ1-1 NA TRBV5-5 NA CASSLFWADTEAFF TGTGCCAGCAGCTTGTTTTGGGCAGACACTGAAGCTTTCTTT
TRBJ2-3 TRBD2 TRBV18 NA CASSPTSGVTDTQYF TGTGCCAGCTCGCCCACTAGCGGGGTCACAGATACGCAGTATTTT
TRBJ2-7 TRBD2 TRBV19 NA CASSLTSGLSYEQYF TGTGCCAGTAGTCTCACTAGCGGACTCTCCTACGAGCAGTACTTC
TRBJ2-7 NA TRBV5-3 NA CARSLMVAGGAYEQYF TGTGCCAGAAGCTTGATGGTGGCAGGGGGGGCCTACGAGCAGTACTTC
TRBJ2-3 NA TRBV2 NA CASSETGMYTDTQYF TGTGCCAGCAGTGAAACAGGGATGTACACAGATACGCAGTATTTT
TRBJ2-5 TRBD1 TRBV5-1 NA CASSLGQGYQETQYF TGCGCCAGCAGCTTGGGACAGGGGTACCAAGAGACCCAGTACTTC
TRBJ1-1 NA TRBV21-1 NA CASSKAWAPKGRNTEAFF TGTGCCAGCAGCAAAGCCTGGGCCCCGAAGGGTCGTAACACTGAAGCTTTCTTT
TRBJ1-1 TRBD1 TRBV10-3 once CAISTGQGFTEAFF TGTGCCATCAGTACGGGACAGGGGTTCACTGAAGCTTTCTTT
TRBJ2-1 TRBD2 TRBV6-5 NA CASKTSGRRSGEQFF TGTGCCTCAAAGACTAGCGGGAGGAGGAGCGGTGAGCAGTTCTTC
TRBJ2-3 NA TRBV27 NA CASSSPGGRTDTQYF TGTGCCAGCAGTTCCCCAGGCGGACGCACAGATACGCAGTATTTT
TRBJ1-5 NA TRBV6-5 NA CASSYSRGNQPQHF TGTGCCAGCAGTTACTCAAGAGGGAACCAGCCCCAGCATTTT
TRBJ2-1 TRBD2 TRBV5-4 NA CASSFLAGGLNEQFF TGTGCCAGCAGCTTTCTAGCGGGGGGTTTAAATGAGCAGTTCTTC
TRBJ2-7 NA TRBV18 NA CASSPPGNYEQYF TGTGCCAGCTCACCACCCGGCAACTACGAGCAGTACTTC
TRBJ2-3 NA TRBV4-2 NA CASSQVPRGFTDTQYF TGTGCCAGCAGCCAAGTCCCGCGCGGGTTCACAGATACGCAGTATTTT
TRBJ2-3 TRBD1 TRBV5-1 NA CASSPGTGGDTQYF TGCGCCAGCAGCCCCGGGACAGGAGGGGATACGCAGTATTTT
TRBJ1-1 TRBD1 TRBV5-1 NA CASSLRQGAGTEAFF TGCGCCAGCAGCTTACGACAGGGGGCAGGCACTGAAGCTTTCTTT
TRBJ1-6 NA TRBV7-9 NA CASSSLGGGSSPLHF TGTGCCAGCAGCTCCCTCGGGGGTGGTAGCTCACCCCTCCACTTT
TRBJ1-3 NA TRBV7-2 NA CASSLVPDSGNTIYF TGTGCCAGCAGCTTAGTGCCGGACTCTGGAAACACCATATATTTT
TRBJ1-1 NA TRBV7-8 NA CASSFQKENTEAFF TGTGCCAGCAGCTTTCAGAAAGAAAACACTGAAGCTTTCTTT
TRBJ2-7 TRBD1 TRBV6-5 NA CASSYQDRNYEQYF TGTGCCAGCAGTTACCAGGACAGGAACTACGAGCAGTACTTC
TRBJ1-5 NA TRBV11-2 NA CASSLDRSRGNQPQHF TGTGCCAGCAGCTTAGATCGATCCAGGGGTAATCAGCCCCAGCATTTT
TRBJ1-1 NA TRBV20-1 NA CRPTGNTEAFF TGCAGGCCGACAGGGAACACTGAAGCTTTCTTT
TRBJ1-5 NA TRBV19 few CASTPLHSSGQPQHF TGTGCCAGTACCCCCCTCCACAGTTCAGGCCAGCCCCAGCATTTT
TRBJ1-2 TRBD1 TRBV28 once CASSLHPGQNYGYTF TGTGCCAGCAGTCTGCACCCGGGACAGAACTATGGCTACACCTTC
TRBJ1-5 TRBD1 TRBV5-1 once CASSPGTDSNQPQHF TGCGCCAGCAGCCCCGGGACAGATAGCAATCAGCCCCAGCATTTT
TRBJ2-7 NA TRBV5-1 NA CASSLALGSGSYEQYF TGCGCCAGCAGCTTGGCCTTGGGTAGCGGTTCCTACGAGCAGTACTTC
TRBJ2-7 NA TRBV6-6 NA CASLDRPGEQYF TGTGCCTCCTTAGATAGGCCGGGGGAGCAGTACTTC
TRBJ1-2 NA TRBV20-1 NA CSADPPSGYTF TGCAGTGCGGATCCCCCGAGCGGCTACACCTTC
TRBJ1-3 NA TRBV7-6 NA CASSLGEVSGNTIYF TGTGCCAGCAGCTTAGGCGAGGTATCTGGAAACACCATATATTTT
TRBJ2-6 NA TRBV10-3 NA CAILQSGANVLTF TGTGCCATCTTACAGTCTGGGGCCAACGTCCTGACTTTC
TRBJ2-2 NA TRBV2 NA CASSGATGELFF TGTGCCAGCTCGGGGGCCACCGGGGAGCTGTTTTTT
TRBJ1-4 TRBD1 TRBV5-1 NA CASSLGQGNEKLFF TGCGCCAGCAGCTTGGGACAGGGAAATGAAAAACTGTTTTTT
TRBJ1-2 NA TRBV20-1 NA CSAGVDGYTF TGCAGTGCAGGAGTTGATGGCTACACCTTC
TRBJ1-2 NA TRBV21-1 NA CASSEGGLSYGYTF TGTGCCAGCAGCGAAGGGGGACTGTCTTATGGCTACACCTTC
TRBJ2-7 NA TRBV19 NA CASSTGTTGEQYF TGTGCCAGTAGTACCGGGACAACGGGCGAGCAGTACTTC
TRBJ2-7 NA TRBV7-9 NA CASSHSIEQYF TGTGCCAGCAGCCACAGCATCGAGCAGTACTTC
TRBJ2-2 NA TRBV18 NA CASSPLPGGTGELFF TGTGCCAGCTCTCCCCTCCCCGGGGGCACCGGGGAGCTGTTTTTT
TRBJ1-3 TRBD1 TRBV5-1 NA CASSLVWTGVSGNTIYF TGCGCCAGCAGCTTGGTTTGGACAGGGGTCTCTGGAAACACCATATATTTT
TRBJ2-7 NA TRBV20-1 NA CSARRGLEQYF TGCAGTGCTCGGCGTGGCTTGGAGCAGTACTTC